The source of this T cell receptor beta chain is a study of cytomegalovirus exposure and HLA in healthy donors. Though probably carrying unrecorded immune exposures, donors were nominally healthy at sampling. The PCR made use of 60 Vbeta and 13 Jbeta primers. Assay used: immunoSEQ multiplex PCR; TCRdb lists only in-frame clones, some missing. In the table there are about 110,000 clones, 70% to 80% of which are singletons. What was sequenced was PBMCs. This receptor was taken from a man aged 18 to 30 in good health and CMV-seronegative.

CDR3 bases: TGTGCCAGCAGTCCTTCCGGGACATTGGAGACCCAGTACTTC. This codes for CASSPSGTLETQYF. V is TRBV7-9 and J is TRBJ2-5, with TRBD1 as a possible D gene (6 bases). The CDR3 runs to 14 residues. CDR1 SEHNR and CDR2 FQNEAQ come from the germline V gene (reference sequence). V gave up 6 bases and J gave up 5 bases, with 16 bases separating them.